These T cell receptor beta chains were read from a single sample in a study of blood T cell repertoires in COVID-19. Some clones are missing from TCRdb's copy, which holds only in-frame ones; the method was immunoSEQ multiplex PCR. The data contain some 300,000 clones, under 90% of them seen just once; the ten biggest clones take up less than 3.5%. Specimen: PBMCs or T cells enriched from blood (not recorded which). All receptors derive from a woman between 50 and 59 years old who had been exposed to COVID-19. CDR3s include the opening cysteine and the closing phenylalanine or tryptophan. Fields, in order: clone size, D gene, V gene, J gene, CDR3 DNA, CDR3 protein. D genes are given only for firm matches. Size values are once, few and many counts, or a class for expanded clones, and some rows have none.

>once|TRBD1|TRBV18|TRBJ1-5
TGTGCCAGCTCACCAGGGACAGGACCCTCTCAGCCCCAGCATTTT
CASSPGTGPSQPQHF
>NA|TRBD1|TRBV2|TRBJ2-7
TGTGCCTCACAGGGACAGGGTTTCTACGAGCAGTACTTC
CASQGQGFYEQYF
>NA|TRBD1|TRBV24-1|TRBJ2-2
TGTGCCACCAGTGTGGGACAGACGAACACCGGGGAGCTGTTTTTT
CATSVGQTNTGELFF
>NA|TRBD1|TRBV3-1/TRBV3-2|TRBJ1-2
TGTGCCAGCAGCCAAACTTACCCAGGGGGCGGCGGCTACACCTTC
CASSQTYPGGGGYTF
>NA|TRBD1|TRBV5-1|TRBJ1-4
TGCGCCAGCAGAGGGACAGGCGAGGCAACTAATGAAAAACTGTTTTTT
CASRGTGEATNEKLFF
>NA|TRBD1|TRBV5-8|TRBJ2-7
TGTGCCAGCACAGCTTACGACAGGGTATTGTTCGAGCAGTACTTC
CASTAYDRVLFEQYF
>NA|NA|TRBV3-1/TRBV3-2|TRBJ1-4
TGTGCCAGCAGCCAAGAAGCGCGTAGGAGGAGGACTAATGAAAAACTGTTTTTT
CASSQEARRRRTNEKLFF
>NA|NA|TRBV13|TRBJ1-1
TGTGCCAGCAGCTTATATGGTCTCAAGGAGGAAGCTTTCTTT
CASSLYGLKEEAFF
>NA|TRBD1|TRBV4-1|TRBJ2-2
TGCGCCAGCAGCCTGGGACAGGGGAACACCGGGGAGCTGTTTTTT
CASSLGQGNTGELFF
>NA|NA|TRBV7-2|TRBJ1-1
TGTGCCAGCAGCGAGCCAGGGGTCCGGACTGAAGCTTTCTTT
CASSEPGVRTEAFF
>NA|NA|TRBV19|TRBJ2-3
TGTGCCAGTAGTATGACAGACATGAGCACAGATACGCAGTATTTT
CASSMTDMSTDTQYF
>NA|NA|TRBV19|TRBJ1-2
TGTGCCAGTAGATCTTCCTCCGGGACATCGATTAACTATGGCTACACCTTC
CASRSSSGTSINYGYTF
>NA|NA|TRBV28|TRBJ2-5
NA
CASSSGQGQETQYF
>NA|NA|TRBV11-2|TRBJ1-3
TGTGCCAGCAGCTTTACCGCATCGGAGGGAAACACCATATATTTT
CASSFTASEGNTIYF
>NA|TRBD1|TRBV30|TRBJ1-4
TGTGCCTGGACCAAAGGACAGGGGGCGACTAATGAAAAACTGTTTTTT
CAWTKGQGATNEKLFF
>NA|NA|TRBV5-5|TRBJ1-5
TGTGCCAGCAGCGCGGGAGTTTTTAGCAATCAGCCCCAGCATTTT
CASSAGVFSNQPQHF
>NA|TRBD1|TRBV5-1|TRBJ2-1
TGCGCCAGCAGCTTACAGGGGGCCCCCTACAATGAGCAGTTCTTC
CASSLQGAPYNEQFF
>NA|TRBD2|TRBV14|TRBJ2-5
TGTGCCAGCAGCCGTCGGACTAGCGGGGGGCGGGAGACCCAGTACTTC
CASSRRTSGGRETQYF
>few|NA|TRBV2|TRBJ2-1
TGTGCCAGCAGTGAAGTAGAGCAAGCCCACAATGAGCAGTTCTTC
CASSEVEQAHNEQFF
>NA|TRBD2|TRBV9|TRBJ2-1
TGTGCCAGCAGCGTAGGCGGGGGGCGGTCGGTCAATGAGCAGTTCTTC
CASSVGGGRSVNEQFF
>NA|TRBD1|TRBV3-1/TRBV3-2|TRBJ2-7
TGTGCCAGCAGCAACCCGACAGGGGCCGCCCTCGAGCAGTACTTC
CASSNPTGAALEQYF
>NA|NA|TRBV30|TRBJ2-7
TGTGCCTGGAGTGTAGAGTCCTACGAGCAGTACTTC
CAWSVESYEQYF
>NA|TRBD1|TRBV3-1/TRBV3-2|TRBJ1-2
TGTGCCAGCAGCCTCATCACAGGGGGCGGCTATGGCTACACCTTC
CASSLITGGGYGYTF
>NA|NA|TRBV18|TRBJ1-1
TGTGCCAGCTCACCGGGACAAGTGAACACTGAAGCTTTCTTT
CASSPGQVNTEAFF
>NA|NA|TRBV4-1|TRBJ2-5
TGCGCCAGCAGCCAAGAGCGGGCCAGAGAGACCCAGTACTTC
CASSQERARETQYF
>once|NA|TRBV18|TRBJ2-3
TGTGCCAGCTCACCACTTCCCGGCACAGATACGCAGTATTTT
CASSPLPGTDTQYF
>NA|TRBD1|TRBV5-4|TRBJ1-6
TGTGCCAGCAGTCCACAGGAGACAGGGGCTTCACCCCTCCACTTT
CASSPQETGASPLHF
>NA|NA|TRBV6-5|TRBJ1-2
TGTGCCAGCACCTTGGACGGGGGGAACTATGGCTACACCTTC
CASTLDGGNYGYTF
>NA|NA|TRBV4-1|TRBJ2-1
TGCGCCAGCAGCCAAGCTTTGGTCTTCGGGCCGGAGGGGTACAATGAGCAGTTCTTC
CASSQALVFGPEGYNEQFF
>NA|TRBD1|TRBV3-1/TRBV3-2|TRBJ2-7
TGTGCCAGCAGCCAAGATCTTGAGGGACAGGGGGTCTACGAGCAGTACTTC
CASSQDLEGQGVYEQYF
>NA|TRBD1|TRBV28|TRBJ1-4
TGTGCCAGCACTAGTGGGACAGGGGGTCGAACTAATGAAAAACTGTTTTTT
CASTSGTGGRTNEKLFF
>once|TRBD2|TRBV2|TRBJ2-1
TGTGCCAGCAGTCAGACTAGCGGGGGGCCCGGCAATGAGCAGTTCTTC
CASSQTSGGPGNEQFF
>NA|NA|TRBV20-1|TRBJ1-4
TGCAGTGCTAGTGTAGGGCCCAGAGGGGAAAAACTGTTTTTT
CSASVGPRGEKLFF
>NA|NA|TRBV2|TRBJ1-1
TGTGCCAGCAGAGGCAGACAAAACACTGAAGCTTTCTTT
CASRGRQNTEAFF
>NA|NA|TRBV5-4|TRBJ2-7
TGTGCCAGCAGCTTGGCAGCAGGGGACTACGAGCAGTACTTC
CASSLAAGDYEQYF
>NA|NA|TRBV6-2/TRBV6-3|TRBJ2-2
TGTGCCAGCAGTTACTCGAGGCCAGCCCCCGGGGAGCTGTTTTTT
CASSYSRPAPGELFF
>NA|TRBD1|TRBV5-5|TRBJ1-1
TGTGCCAGCAGCCTTTGGACAGGTGAAGCTTTCTTT
CASSLWTGEAFF
>NA|TRBD2|TRBV19|TRBJ2-1
TGTGCCAGTAGTACGCCGGGGGGGCTTCCAAATGAGCAGTTCTTC
CASSTPGGLPNEQFF
>NA|TRBD1|TRBV2|TRBJ1-2
TGTGCCAGCAGAGGAGACAGGGGCAACTATGGCTACACCTTC
CASRGDRGNYGYTF
>NA|NA|TRBV7-8|TRBJ1-6
TGTGCCAGCAGCAACAGTCGGAATGGGGCGGGGACCCTATACGATTCACCCCTCCACTTT
CASSNSRNGAGTLYDSPLHF
>NA|TRBD1|TRBV3-1/TRBV3-2|TRBJ1-6
TGTGCCAGCAGCCAAGTCCCAGGGGGCGGTTATAATTCACCCCTCCACTTT
CASSQVPGGGYNSPLHF
>NA|NA|TRBV9|TRBJ1-6
TGTGCCAGCAGCGTAGCTGAGGAGAGCTCCTATAATTCACCCCTCCACTTT
CASSVAEESSYNSPLHF
>NA|TRBD1|TRBV9|TRBJ1-4
TGTGCCAGCAGCACAACCGCCTACAGGGGTAGTGAAAAACTGTTTTTT
CASSTTAYRGSEKLFF
>NA|NA|TRBV21-1|TRBJ1-6
TGTGCCAGCAGCCAAAATGGGGCAGTCAGTAATTCACCCCTCCACTTT
CASSQNGAVSNSPLHF
>once|NA|TRBV5-6|TRBJ1-3
TGTGCCAGCAGCTTCGACAGGAATGTTCGAAACACCATATATTTT
CASSFDRNVRNTIYF
>few|TRBD1|TRBV9|TRBJ2-1
TGTGCCAGCAGCGTAGAGGACAGGCCCAAGGGGCAGTTCTTC
CASSVEDRPKGQFF
>NA|TRBD2|TRBV28|TRBJ2-3
TGTGCCAGCAGCCACGACGGGGGGAGAGATACGCAGTATTTT
CASSHDGGRDTQYF
>NA|NA|TRBV5-1|TRBJ2-1
TGCGCCAGCAGCTCTAATGGAGACTCCTACAATGAGCAGTTCTTC
CASSSNGDSYNEQFF
>NA|TRBD1|TRBV3-1/TRBV3-2|TRBJ1-1
TGTGCCAGCAGCCTGACAGGGGATGGCACTGAAGCTTTCTTT
CASSLTGDGTEAFF
>NA|TRBD2|TRBV28|TRBJ2-3
TGTGCCAGCAGTGAACGGACCGGGACTAGCAGAAACACAGATACGCAGTATTTT
CASSERTGTSRNTDTQYF
>once|NA|TRBV10-3|TRBJ1-2
TGTGCCATCACCCCTGTCCTGTCGGGGGAAGGTGGCTACACCTTC
CAITPVLSGEGGYTF
>NA|TRBD2|TRBV29-1|TRBJ2-1
TGCAGCGTTGATCAACTAGCGGGGAAAAGCTCCTACAATGAGCAGTTCTTC
CSVDQLAGKSSYNEQFF
>few|NA|TRBV3-1/TRBV3-2|TRBJ2-2
TGTGCCAGCAGCCAAGATCCGCGCATCTCCACCGGGGAGCTGTTTTTT
CASSQDPRISTGELFF
>NA|TRBD1|TRBV5-4|TRBJ1-1
TGTGCCAGCAGTAATCAGGGGGCTAGGACTGAAGCTTTCTTT
CASSNQGARTEAFF
>once|NA|TRBV5-4|TRBJ2-2
TGTGCCAGCAGCTTGTATCAGGGCGGCACCGGGGAGCTGTTTTTT
CASSLYQGGTGELFF
>NA|NA|TRBV21-1|TRBJ1-3
TGTGCCAGCAGCAAAGAGGAGACAGGGTTAACCCAGTGGGGAAACACCATATATTTT
CASSKEETGLTQWGNTIYF
>few|TRBD1|TRBV9|TRBJ2-7
TGTGCCAGCAGCGGACAGGGTGAGTCCGAGCAGTACTTC
CASSGQGESEQYF
>NA|NA|TRBV4-1|TRBJ1-2
TGCGCCAGCAGCCAGGGCAGGGAAGGGAACTATGGCTACACCTTC
CASSQGREGNYGYTF
>NA|NA|TRBV11-2|TRBJ1-1
TGTGCCAGCAGCTCTTACAATGAAGCTTTCTTT
CASSSYNEAFF
>NA|NA|TRBV7-2|TRBJ1-1
TGTGCCAGCAACTACAACACTGAAGCTTTCTTT
CASNYNTEAFF